One sample yielded the 10 T cell receptor beta chains listed below, sequenced in a study of T-cell memory formation after mild COVID-19. MiXCR, run by TCRdb on the 5' RACE reads, gives a single entry per CDR3 protein. The sample consists of fewer than 95,000 distinct CDR3 sequences, approximately 15% of them appearing once. Material for sequencing was PBMCs or a T cell subset sorted from them (not recorded which). The receptor source for this set is a man aged 18 to 29 who had mild COVID-19 (a few samples of this study predate the infection). Cell type and time point are not known.

The table lists this clonotype with a few counts. Mismatch with germline at one junction end may stem from a read error. The chain has TRBV20-1 and TRBJ1-2; the match to TRBD1 covers 7 bases. This CDR3 is 14 amino acids long. Germline V gene data show CDR1 as DFQATT and CDR2 as SNEGSKA (reference sequence). The CDR3 here is CSARDRASNYGYTF. The CDR3 DNA is TGCAGTGCCAGAGACAGGGCCAGTAACTATGGCTACACCTTC.

The CDR3 protein is CASSQDWAADTQYF. In DNA form, the CDR3 reads TGCGCCAGCAGCCAAGATTGGGCGGCAGATACGCAGTATTTT. The chain carries TRBV4-3 and TRBJ2-3; D gene uncertain. CDR3 length equals 14 residues. Germline CDR1 is LGHNA and CDR2 is YSLEER. The V and J ends lost 0 bases and 4 bases respectively, with 8 bases between them.

This clonotype occurred many times. V is TRBV4-1 and J is TRBJ1-1; no reliable D call. V was cut by 0 bases and J by 3 bases, with 14 bases left in between. This CDR3 region has 16 residues. Germline CDR1 MGHRA, CDR2 YSYEKL. CDR3 DNA sequence: TGCGCCAGCAGCCAAGATCGGGAGGGTCGGGACACTGAAGCTTTCTTT. It is translated as CASSQDREGRDTEAFF.

The chain has TRBV5-1 and TRBJ2-1; TRBD2 agrees at 7 bases. The CDR3 has 14 residues. J gave up 2 bases and V 4 bases, and 3 bases lay outside the gene matches. The V gene's germline CDR1 is SGHRS and CDR2 YFSETQ. The CDR3 DNA reads TGCGCCAGCAGCCCCGGGACTACCTACAATGAGCAGTTCTTC. Protein product: CASSPGTTYNEQFF.

The chain is built from TRBV5-6 and TRBJ1-5; 11 nucleotides agree with TRBD1. Germline V lookup: CDR1 SGHDT, CDR2 YYEEEE. The J segment lost 6 bases and the V segment lost 4 bases, leaving 0 bases of the junction unmatched. This CDR3 contains 13 residues. The CDR3 here is CASSGQGAQPQHF. In DNA, the CDR3 is TGTGCCAGCAGCGGACAGGGGGCTCAGCCCCAGCATTTT. Based on the CDR3 plus reference TRBV5-6 and TRBJ1-5, the full variable domain is DAGVTQSPTHLIKTRGQQVTLRCSPKSGHDTVSWYQQALGQGPQFIFQYYEEEERQRGNFPDRFSGHQFPNYSSELNVNALLLGDSALYLCASSGQGAQPQHFGDGTRLSIL.

The gene calls are TRBV4-2 and TRBJ2-2, with D possibly matching TRBD2 (6 bases). V lost 0 bases, J lost 4 bases, and 12 bases lay in between. The CDR3 totals 16 residues. The germline V gene encodes CDR1 LGHNA and CDR2 YNFKEQ. The CDR3 DNA sequence: TGTGCCAGCAGCCAAGAGTATGGACTAACCACCGGGGAGCTGTTTTTT. Translated, it gives CASSQEYGLTTGELFF.

This clonotype turned up a few times. The V call is TRBV20-1, the J call TRBJ1-1, with D perhaps matching TRBD1 (5 bases). With 0 bases removed from V and 2 bases from J, the gap between germline ends came to 10 bases. The CDR3 runs to 14 residues. The germline gives CDR1 DFQATT, CDR2 SNEGSKA (reference sequence). DNA for the CDR3: TGCAGTGCTAGAGATTGGGGGGGTAACACTGAAGCTTTCTTT. Amino acid sequence: CSARDWGGNTEAFF.

The table lists this clonotype with a few counts. V usage is TRBV20-1 and J usage is TRBJ2-3, with 8 bases lining up with TRBD2. Trimming cost V 4 bases and J 2 bases; bases outside gene matches: 2. CDR1 and CDR2 (germline): DFQATT, SNEGSKA (reference sequence). The CDR3 has 13 amino acids. The CDR3 is CSATGGITDTQYF. The CDR3 DNA is TGCAGTGCTACGGGGGGGATCACAGATACGCAGTATTTT.

The chain has TRBV6-2 or TRBV6-3 and TRBJ1-2; D gene uncertain. This CDR3 is built from 11 residues. V was cut by 2 bases and J by 8 bases, with 6 bases left in between. Germline assignment: CDR1 MNHEY and CDR2 SVGEGT. The CDR3 DNA reads as TGTGCCAGCAGTTACAGGGAAGGCTACACCTTC. Protein: CASSYREGYTF.

The chain combines TRBV12-3 or TRBV12-4 with TRBJ2-1; D gene unclear. The V gene lost 6 bases and the J gene lost 4 bases, with 13 bases spanning the gap. The CDR3 is 14 amino acids. CDR3 in amino acids: CASSSLERYNEQFF. CDR3 nucleotide sequence: TGTGCCAGCAGCTCCCTCGAGCGTTACAATGAGCAGTTCTTC.